This T cell receptor (beta chain) originates from a study of cytomegalovirus exposure and HLA in healthy donors. V shed 6 bases, J shed 2 bases, and the junction held 8 bases outside the gene matches. This CDR3 has 15 amino acids. The germline CDR1 and CDR2 sequences are SNHLY and FYNNEI. The PCR contained 60 Vbeta and 13 Jbeta primers. TCRdb's copy holds only in-frame clones and misses some; the assay was immunoSEQ multiplex PCR. The table shows approximately 130,000 clones, with about 80% occurring only once. Sequences were obtained from PBMCs. The TCR sequence derives from a woman in her fifties or sixties in good health and CMV-seropositive. The J gene is TRBJ2-3, the V gene TRBV2; 7 bases fit TRBD1. CDR3 DNA sequence: TGTGCCAGCAGGGAGGACAGGTTCAACACAGATACGCAGTATTTT. Its translation: CASREDRFNTDTQYF.